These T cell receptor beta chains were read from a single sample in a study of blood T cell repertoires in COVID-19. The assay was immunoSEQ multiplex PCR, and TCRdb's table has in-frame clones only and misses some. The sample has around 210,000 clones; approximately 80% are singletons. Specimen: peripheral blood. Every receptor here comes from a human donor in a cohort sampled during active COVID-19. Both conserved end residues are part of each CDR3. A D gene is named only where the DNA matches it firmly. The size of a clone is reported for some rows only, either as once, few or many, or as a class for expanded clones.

cdr3_aa: CASSLGSGNIDTQYF
cdr3_nt: TGTGCCAGCAGCTTAGGTAGCGGGAATATAGATACGCAGTATTTT
j_call: TRBJ2-3
d_call: TRBD2
v_call: TRBV7-9
clone_size: .

cdr3_aa: CASSLSREGGYTF
cdr3_nt: TGTGCCAGCAGTTTAAGCAGGGAGGGTGGCTACACCTTC
j_call: TRBJ1-2
d_call: .
v_call: TRBV12-3/TRBV12-4
clone_size: .

cdr3_aa: CASSSTTSGRAYEQYF
cdr3_nt: TGTGCCAGCAGCTCCACGACTAGCGGGAGGGCCTACGAGCAGTACTTC
j_call: TRBJ2-7
d_call: TRBD2
v_call: TRBV3-1/TRBV3-2
clone_size: .

cdr3_aa: CASSLGIGDGELFF
cdr3_nt: TGTGCCAGCAGCTTAGGGATAGGGGACGGGGAGCTGTTTTTT
j_call: TRBJ2-2
d_call: .
v_call: TRBV11-3
clone_size: .

cdr3_aa: CASSPTSSGRSHNEQFF
cdr3_nt: TGCGCCAGCAGCCCTACCTCTAGCGGGAGAAGCCACAATGAGCAGTTCTTC
j_call: TRBJ2-1
d_call: TRBD2
v_call: TRBV5-1
clone_size: .

cdr3_aa: CASSLFFPGPNQPQHF
cdr3_nt: TGTGCCAGCAGTTTATTTTTTCCAGGCCCGAATCAGCCCCAGCATTTT
j_call: TRBJ1-5
d_call: .
v_call: TRBV28
clone_size: once

cdr3_aa: CASSLVGGLSYEQYF
cdr3_nt: TGTGCCAGCAGCTTAGTGGGGGGTCTGTCCTACGAGCAGTACTTC
j_call: TRBJ2-7
d_call: .
v_call: TRBV7-9
clone_size: .

cdr3_aa: CASSLQGAYEQYF
cdr3_nt: TGTGCCAGCAGCTTACAGGGGGCATACGAGCAGTACTTC
j_call: TRBJ2-7
d_call: TRBD1
v_call: TRBV11-2
clone_size: few

cdr3_aa: CATSEATRNNEQFF
cdr3_nt: TGTGCCACCAGTGAGGCGACAAGGAACAATGAGCAGTTCTTC
j_call: TRBJ2-1
d_call: .
v_call: TRBV24-1
clone_size: once

cdr3_aa: CASRPKTGIGSEAFF
cdr3_nt: TGTGCCAGCAGACCGAAGACAGGGATCGGCAGTGAAGCTTTCTTT
j_call: TRBJ1-1
d_call: TRBD1
v_call: TRBV27
clone_size: few

cdr3_aa: CASSTVLAGTTYEQYF
cdr3_nt: TGCGCCAGCAGCACCGTACTGGCAGGGACTACCTACGAGCAGTACTTC
j_call: TRBJ2-7
d_call: TRBD2
v_call: TRBV5-1
clone_size: .

cdr3_aa: CASSLSGPPDTQYF
cdr3_nt: TGCGCCAGCAGCTTGTCTGGCCCTCCGGATACGCAGTATTTT
j_call: TRBJ2-3
d_call: .
v_call: TRBV5-1
clone_size: .

cdr3_aa: CSVVRTDRTEAFF
cdr3_nt: TGCAGCGTTGTCCGGACAGATAGGACTGAAGCTTTCTTT
j_call: TRBJ1-1
d_call: .
v_call: TRBV29-1
clone_size: .

cdr3_aa: CASSLGLKETQYF
cdr3_nt: TGCGCCAGCAGCCTCGGACTAAAAGAGACCCAGTACTTC
j_call: TRBJ2-5
d_call: .
v_call: TRBV4-1
clone_size: .

cdr3_aa: CASSLDRQGYTGELFF
cdr3_nt: TGCGCCAGCAGCTTGGACCGACAGGGCTACACCGGGGAGCTGTTTTTT
j_call: TRBJ2-2
d_call: TRBD1
v_call: TRBV5-1
clone_size: .

cdr3_aa: CASSVEGQMNSPLHF
cdr3_nt: TGTGCCAGCAGCGTAGAGGGACAGATGAATTCACCCCTCCACTTT
j_call: TRBJ1-6
d_call: TRBD1
v_call: TRBV9
clone_size: .

cdr3_aa: CAIRERVLPRPGKNEQFF
cdr3_nt: TGTGCCATCAGGGAGCGGGTCCTACCCCGGCCTGGCAAAAATGAGCAGTTCTTC
j_call: TRBJ2-1
d_call: .
v_call: TRBV10-3
clone_size: .

cdr3_aa: CASIQKLSGNTEAFF
cdr3_nt: TGTGCCAGCATTCAAAAATTGTCAGGGAACACTGAAGCTTTCTTT
j_call: TRBJ1-1
d_call: .
v_call: TRBV3-1/TRBV3-2
clone_size: .

cdr3_aa: CASSFTENYGYTF
cdr3_nt: TGCGCCAGCTCCTTTACAGAGAACTATGGCTACACCTTC
j_call: TRBJ1-2
d_call: .
v_call: TRBV10-2
clone_size: .

cdr3_aa: CASSQYGTPGSGNTIYF
cdr3_nt: TGTGCCAGCAGCCAATATGGGACTCCAGGATCCGGAAACACCATATATTTT
j_call: TRBJ1-3
d_call: .
v_call: TRBV14
clone_size: few

cdr3_aa: CATSTDRSISSYNSPLHF
cdr3_nt: TGTGCCACCAGCACAGACAGGTCGATAAGCTCCTATAATTCACCCCTCCACTTT
j_call: TRBJ1-6
d_call: .
v_call: TRBV15
clone_size: .

cdr3_aa: CASSLNEENTGELFF
cdr3_nt: TGTGCCAGCAGTTTAAACGAGGAGAACACCGGGGAGCTGTTTTTT
j_call: TRBJ2-2
d_call: .
v_call: TRBV27
clone_size: .

cdr3_aa: CASSLEVAGAFF
cdr3_nt: TGTGCCAGCAGCTTAGAAGTAGCCGGAGCGTTCTTC
j_call: TRBJ2-1
d_call: .
v_call: TRBV7-2
clone_size: .

cdr3_aa: CASSVMGTNTEAFF
cdr3_nt: TGTGCCAGCAGTGTTATGGGGACAAACACTGAAGCTTTCTTT
j_call: TRBJ1-1
d_call: .
v_call: TRBV2
clone_size: .

cdr3_aa: CASSILLASAYEQYF
cdr3_nt: TGTGCCAGTAGTATATTACTAGCGTCCGCCTACGAGCAGTACTTC
j_call: TRBJ2-7
d_call: TRBD2
v_call: TRBV19
clone_size: .

cdr3_aa: CASSLVTLGYTF
cdr3_nt: TGTGCCAGCAGCTTAGTGACACTCGGCTACACCTTC
j_call: TRBJ1-2
d_call: .
v_call: TRBV7-2
clone_size: .

cdr3_aa: CASSEVVGVTQYF
cdr3_nt: TGTGCCAGCAGTGAAGTGGTGGGAGTAACGCAGTATTTT
j_call: TRBJ2-3
d_call: .
v_call: TRBV6-1
clone_size: .

cdr3_aa: CASSLGQARNQPQHF
cdr3_nt: TGTGCCAGCAGCTTAGGGCAGGCGCGCAATCAGCCCCAGCATTTT
j_call: TRBJ1-5
d_call: .
v_call: TRBV7-6
clone_size: .

cdr3_aa: CASSGDRGYEQYF
cdr3_nt: TGTGCCAGTAGTGGGGACAGGGGGTACGAGCAGTACTTC
j_call: TRBJ2-7
d_call: TRBD1
v_call: TRBV19
clone_size: .

cdr3_aa: CSVEDPYAGGNEKLFF
cdr3_nt: TGCAGCGTTGAAGATCCTTACGCAGGGGGTAATGAAAAACTGTTTTTT
j_call: TRBJ1-4
d_call: TRBD1
v_call: TRBV29-1
clone_size: .